These T cell receptor beta chains were read from a single sample in a study of graft-versus-host responses after intestinal transplantation. No antigen is known for these receptors. TCRdb's table, derived via immunoSEQ multiplex PCR, lists solely in-frame clones and lacks some. The sample has over 100,000 clones, more than 90% seen once. Sequenced material: unstimulated CD4+ T cells sorted from spleen or lymph node cells, taken before transplant. The receptors originated from a human donor who was the organ donor for an intestinal transplant. Each CDR3 is given with its conserved first and last residue.

V gene	J gene	CDR3 length	CDR3 protein
TRBV2	TRBJ2-2	20	CASSALAGTLRRVNTGELFF
TRBV5-6	TRBJ2-1	17	CASSLFASGVSLDEQFF
TRBV6-5	TRBJ2-6	15	CASSPLAGGANVLTF
TRBV5-1	TRBJ2-1	19	CASSLAFRVDGRGYNEQFF
TRBV6-5	TRBJ2-1	14	CASSRIQLTNEQFF
TRBV4-1	TRBJ2-3	13	CASSQSTGHTQYF
TRBV2	TRBJ2-2	16	CASNDRLAGVTGELFF
TRBV10-3	TRBJ1-2	14	CAIRRDNFNYGYTF
TRBV20-1	TRBJ1-1	10	CSANREGAFF
TRBV6-1	TRBJ2-1	15	CASSRQGRVVDEQFF
TRBV7-8	TRBJ1-3	14	CASSLQGSGNTIYF
TRBV19	TRBJ2-7	14	CASRPPGAPYEQYF
TRBV11-2	TRBJ2-7	14	CASSRMTGGYEQYF
TRBV19	TRBJ2-5	13	CASRGQGTETQYF
TRBV6-1	TRBJ1-3	16	CASSEALRVSGNTIYF
TRBV6-1	TRBJ2-1	14	CASSVVSSYNEQFF